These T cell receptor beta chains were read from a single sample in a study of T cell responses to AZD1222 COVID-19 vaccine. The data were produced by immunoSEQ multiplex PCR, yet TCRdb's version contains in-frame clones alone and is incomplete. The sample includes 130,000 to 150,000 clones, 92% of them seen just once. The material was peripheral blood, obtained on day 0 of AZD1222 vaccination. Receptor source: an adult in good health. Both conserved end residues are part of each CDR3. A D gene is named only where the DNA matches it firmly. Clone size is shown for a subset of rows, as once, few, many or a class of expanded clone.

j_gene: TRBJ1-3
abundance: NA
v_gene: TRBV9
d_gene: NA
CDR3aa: CASSVVGGFSGNTIYF
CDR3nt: TGTGCCAGCAGCGTAGTGGGGGGGTTCTCTGGAAACACCATATATTTT

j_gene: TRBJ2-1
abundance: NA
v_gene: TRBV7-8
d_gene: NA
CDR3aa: CASTLQDSYNEQFF
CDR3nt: TGTGCCAGCACCCTACAGGATTCTTACAATGAGCAGTTCTTC

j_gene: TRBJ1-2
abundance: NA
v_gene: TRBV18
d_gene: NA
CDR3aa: CASSKEDYGYTF
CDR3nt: TGTGCCAGCTCAAAGGAGGACTATGGCTACACCTTC

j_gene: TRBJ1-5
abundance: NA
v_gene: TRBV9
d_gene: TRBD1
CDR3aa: CASSVGGQGANQPQHF
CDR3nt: TGTGCCAGCAGCGTAGGCGGGCAGGGGGCGAATCAGCCCCAGCATTTT

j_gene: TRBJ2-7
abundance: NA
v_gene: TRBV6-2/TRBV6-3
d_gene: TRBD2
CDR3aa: CASSWAGTSGRTGVYEQYF
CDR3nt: TGTGCCAGCAGTTGGGCGGGGACTAGCGGGAGGACTGGCGTTTACGAGCAGTACTTC

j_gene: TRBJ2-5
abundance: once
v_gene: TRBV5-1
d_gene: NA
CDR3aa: CASSLNLETQYF
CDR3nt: TGCGCCAGCAGCTTGAATCTGGAGACCCAGTACTTC

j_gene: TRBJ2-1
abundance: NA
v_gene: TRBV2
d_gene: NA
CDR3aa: CASSRSGLSSYNEQFF
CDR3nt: TGTGCCAGCAGTAGGTCTGGTCTGAGCTCCTACAATGAGCAGTTCTTC

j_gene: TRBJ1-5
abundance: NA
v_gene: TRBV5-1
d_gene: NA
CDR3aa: CASSLGGENQPQHF
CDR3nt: TGCGCCAGCAGCTTAGGAGGGGAGAATCAGCCCCAGCATTTT

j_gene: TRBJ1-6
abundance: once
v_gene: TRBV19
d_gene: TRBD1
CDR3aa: CASKRDRENSPLHF
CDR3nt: TGTGCCAGTAAGAGGGACAGGGAGAATTCACCCCTCCACTTT

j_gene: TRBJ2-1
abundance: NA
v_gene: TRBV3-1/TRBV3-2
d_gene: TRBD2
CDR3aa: CASSPLAGGHNEQFF
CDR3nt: TGTGCCAGCAGCCCGCTTGCGGGAGGCCACAATGAGCAGTTCTTC

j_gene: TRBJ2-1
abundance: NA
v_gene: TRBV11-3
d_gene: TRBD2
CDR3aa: CASSLDGLAGSSYNEQFF
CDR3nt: TGTGCCAGCAGCTTAGATGGACTAGCGGGAAGCTCCTACAATGAGCAGTTCTTC

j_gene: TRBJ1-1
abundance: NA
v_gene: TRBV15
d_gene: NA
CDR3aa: CATSRDQNEAFF
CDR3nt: TGTGCCACCAGCAGAGATCAGAATGAAGCTTTCTTT

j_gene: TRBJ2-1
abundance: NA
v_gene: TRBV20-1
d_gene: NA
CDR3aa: CSASRPDRSTGEQFF
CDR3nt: TGCAGTGCTAGTCGGCCGGATCGATCTACGGGGGAGCAGTTCTTC

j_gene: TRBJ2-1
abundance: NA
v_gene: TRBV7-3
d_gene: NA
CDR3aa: CASSPVGDEQFF
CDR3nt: TGTGCCAGCAGCCCCGTCGGGGATGAGCAGTTCTTC

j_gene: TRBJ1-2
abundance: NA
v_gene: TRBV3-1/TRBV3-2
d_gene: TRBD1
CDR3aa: CASSRATGGGLGSGYTF
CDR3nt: TGTGCCAGCAGCCGGGCGACAGGGGGCGGCCTCGGGTCTGGCTACACCTTC

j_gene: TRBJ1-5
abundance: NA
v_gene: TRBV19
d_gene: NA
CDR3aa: CASSTTGLSYQPQHF
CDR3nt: TGTGCCAGTAGTACCACGGGACTTTCATATCAGCCCCAGCATTTT

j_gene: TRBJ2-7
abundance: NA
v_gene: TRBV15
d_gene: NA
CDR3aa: CATSRVHDTYEQYF
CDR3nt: TGTGCCACCAGCAGAGTACACGACACCTACGAGCAGTACTTC

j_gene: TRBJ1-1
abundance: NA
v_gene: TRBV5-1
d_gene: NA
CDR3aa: CASSAGLSNTEAFF
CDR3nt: TGCGCCAGCAGCGCGGGACTTTCGAACACTGAAGCTTTCTTT

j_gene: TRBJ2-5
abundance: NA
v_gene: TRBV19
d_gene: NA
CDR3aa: CASSIDWTSGETQYF
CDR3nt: TGTGCCAGTAGTATAGACTGGACGTCGGGAGAGACCCAGTACTTC

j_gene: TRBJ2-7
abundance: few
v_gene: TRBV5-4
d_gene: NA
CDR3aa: CASSLVGGRYEQYF
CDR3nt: TGTGCCAGCAGCTTGGTCGGTGGGCGATACGAGCAGTACTTC

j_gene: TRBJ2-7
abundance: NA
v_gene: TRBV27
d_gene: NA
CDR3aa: CASSARRGVEQYF
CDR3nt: TGTGCCAGCAGCGCGCGGAGGGGGGTCGAGCAGTACTTC

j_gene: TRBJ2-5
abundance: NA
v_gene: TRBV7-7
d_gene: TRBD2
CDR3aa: CASSSGGETQYF
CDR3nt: TGTGCCAGCAGCTCGGGGGGGGAGACCCAGTACTTC

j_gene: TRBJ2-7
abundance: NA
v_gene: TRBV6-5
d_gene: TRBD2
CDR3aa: CASRRKVAGPYEQYF
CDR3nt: TGTGCCAGCAGACGTAAGGTAGCGGGACCCTACGAGCAGTACTTC

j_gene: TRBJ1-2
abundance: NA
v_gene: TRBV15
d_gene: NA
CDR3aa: CATSRDGGGYTF
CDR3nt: TGTGCCACCAGCAGAGATGGTGGTGGCTACACCTTC

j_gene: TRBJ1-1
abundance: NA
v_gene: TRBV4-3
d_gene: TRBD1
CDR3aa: CASSRGGGTGGTEAFF
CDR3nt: TGCGCCAGCAGCAGGGGTGGGGGGACAGGAGGCACTGAAGCTTTCTTT

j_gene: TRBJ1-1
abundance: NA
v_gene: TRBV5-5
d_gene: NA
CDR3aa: CASSFVGGNTEAFF
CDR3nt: TGTGCCAGCAGCTTTGTGGGGGGGAACACTGAAGCTTTCTTT

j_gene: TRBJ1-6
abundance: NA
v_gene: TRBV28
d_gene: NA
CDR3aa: CASSFSLGQTNSPLHF
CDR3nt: TGTGCCAGCAGTTTCAGCCTCGGACAGACTAATTCACCCCTCCACTTT

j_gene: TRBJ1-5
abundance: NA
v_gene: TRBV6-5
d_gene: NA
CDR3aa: CASSTGYSNQPQHF
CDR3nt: TGTGCCAGCAGTACCGGGTATAGCAATCAGCCCCAGCATTTT

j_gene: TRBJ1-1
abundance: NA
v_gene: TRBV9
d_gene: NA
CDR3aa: CASSPPLVGGNTEAFF
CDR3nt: TGTGCCAGCAGCCCACCTCTCGTAGGGGGTAACACTGAAGCTTTCTTT

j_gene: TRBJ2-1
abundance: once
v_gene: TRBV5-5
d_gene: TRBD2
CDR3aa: CASSFGLAGFYNEQFF
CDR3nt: TGTGCCAGCAGCTTTGGGCTAGCGGGATTCTACAATGAGCAGTTCTTC

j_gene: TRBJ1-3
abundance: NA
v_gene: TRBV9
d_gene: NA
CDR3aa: CASSVASYSGNTIYF
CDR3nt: TGTGCCAGCAGCGTAGCGAGTTACTCTGGAAACACCATATATTTT

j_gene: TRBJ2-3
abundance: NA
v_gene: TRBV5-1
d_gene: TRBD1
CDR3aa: CASSSGQGVDTQYF
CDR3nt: TGCGCCAGCAGCTCAGGACAGGGAGTAGATACGCAGTATTTT

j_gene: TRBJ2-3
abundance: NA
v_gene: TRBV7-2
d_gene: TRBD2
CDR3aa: CASDKAGGHTDTQYF
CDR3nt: TGTGCCAGCGACAAAGCGGGAGGACACACAGATACGCAGTATTTT

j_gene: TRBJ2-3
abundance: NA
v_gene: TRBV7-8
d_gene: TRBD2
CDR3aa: CASSSGLAGARDTQYF
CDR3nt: TGTGCCAGCAGCTCGGGACTAGCGGGAGCTCGAGATACGCAGTATTTT

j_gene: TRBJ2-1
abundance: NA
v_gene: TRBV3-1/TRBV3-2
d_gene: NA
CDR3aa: CASSQLKGLQFF
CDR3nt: TGTGCCAGCAGCCAGTTGAAGGGACTGCAGTTCTTC

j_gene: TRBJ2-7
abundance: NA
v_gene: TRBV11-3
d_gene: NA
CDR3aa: CASSPSVGIGYEQYF
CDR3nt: TGTGCCAGCAGCCCATCGGTCGGGATTGGATACGAGCAGTACTTC

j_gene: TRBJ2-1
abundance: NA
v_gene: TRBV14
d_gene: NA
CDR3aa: CASSQALGGEQFF
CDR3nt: TGTGCCAGCAGCCAAGCACTTGGGGGTGAGCAGTTCTTC

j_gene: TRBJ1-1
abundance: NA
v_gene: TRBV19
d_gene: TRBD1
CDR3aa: CASSKPPGQVSTEAFF
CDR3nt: TGTGCCAGTAGTAAACCACCGGGACAGGTGAGCACTGAAGCTTTCTTT

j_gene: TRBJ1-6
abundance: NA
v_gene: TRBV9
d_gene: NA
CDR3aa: CASSVDVSDSPLHF
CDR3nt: TGTGCCAGCAGCGTAGATGTTTCGGATTCACCCCTCCACTTT

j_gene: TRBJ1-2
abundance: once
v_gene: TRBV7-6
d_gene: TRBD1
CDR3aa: CASSLPRGDRDFYGYTF
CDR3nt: TGTGCCAGCAGCTTACCCAGGGGGGACCGCGATTTCTATGGCTACACCTTC

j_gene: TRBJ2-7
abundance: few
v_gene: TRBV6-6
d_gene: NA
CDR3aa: CASGTNRDHEQYF
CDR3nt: TGTGCCAGCGGAACCAACAGGGACCACGAGCAGTACTTC

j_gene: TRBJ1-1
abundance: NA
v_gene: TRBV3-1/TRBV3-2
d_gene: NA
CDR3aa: CASSPEVGGRGTEAFF
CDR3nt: TGTGCCAGCAGCCCGGAGGTCGGGGGGCGGGGCACTGAAGCTTTCTTT

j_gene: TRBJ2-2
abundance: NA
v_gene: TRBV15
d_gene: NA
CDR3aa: CATSRDWPRDWANTGELFF
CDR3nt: TGTGCCACCAGCAGAGATTGGCCCCGGGACTGGGCGAACACCGGGGAGCTGTTTTTT

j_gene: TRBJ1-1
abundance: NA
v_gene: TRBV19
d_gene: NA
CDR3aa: CASSPRGFTEAFF
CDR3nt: TGTGCCAGTAGTCCGAGAGGATTCACTGAAGCTTTCTTT

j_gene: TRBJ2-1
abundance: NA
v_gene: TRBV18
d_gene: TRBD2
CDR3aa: CASSGLVGDNEQFF
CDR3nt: TGTGCCAGCTCCGGACTAGTTGGGGACAATGAGCAGTTCTTC

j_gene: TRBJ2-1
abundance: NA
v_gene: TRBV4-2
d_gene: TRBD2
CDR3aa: CASSQDKFVRERAFNEQFF
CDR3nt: TGTGCCAGCAGCCAAGATAAGTTCGTGCGGGAGCGGGCCTTCAATGAGCAGTTCTTC

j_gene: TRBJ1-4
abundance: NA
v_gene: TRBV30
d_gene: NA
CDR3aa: CADQGLREKLFF
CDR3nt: TGTGCGGATCAGGGGCTCCGCGAAAAACTGTTTTTT

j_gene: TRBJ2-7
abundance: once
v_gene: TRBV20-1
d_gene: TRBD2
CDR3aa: CSAERGYEQYF
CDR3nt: TGCAGTGCTGAGCGGGGCTACGAGCAGTACTTC

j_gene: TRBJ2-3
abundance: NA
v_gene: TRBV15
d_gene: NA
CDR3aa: CATSRETYPTSTDTQYF
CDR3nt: TGTGCCACCAGCAGAGAAACCTACCCAACTAGCACAGATACGCAGTATTTT